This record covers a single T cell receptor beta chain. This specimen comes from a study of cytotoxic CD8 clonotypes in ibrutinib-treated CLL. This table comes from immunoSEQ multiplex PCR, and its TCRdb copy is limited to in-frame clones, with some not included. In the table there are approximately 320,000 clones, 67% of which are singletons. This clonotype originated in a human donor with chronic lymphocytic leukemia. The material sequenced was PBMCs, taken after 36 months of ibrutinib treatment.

The CDR3 DNA follows: TGTGCCAGCAGCTTACAGGGGGGAAAAGAGACCCAGTACTTC. Translated, it gives CASSLQGGKETQYF. V gene TRBV7-8 combines with J gene TRBJ2-5; perhaps TRBD1 as D (7 bases). Germline loops: CDR1 SGHVS, CDR2 FQNEAQ. The V end lost 2 bases, the J end lost 3 bases, and 10 bases lay between the germline ends. The CDR3 spans 14 residues.